This TCR beta chain was found in a study of cytomegalovirus exposure and HLA in healthy donors. Among the donors, all were healthy bone marrow donors. The PCR ran on 60 Vbeta and 13 Jbeta primers. Clones were sequenced by immunoSEQ multiplex PCR, and TCRdb holds only the in-frame ones, with some missing. The repertoire holds 99,000 or so clones, with about 79% as singletons. Germline CDR1 is GTSNPN and CDR2 is SVGIG (reference sequence). V trimming: 6 bases; J trimming: 6 bases; junction bases outside the gene matches: 4. The CDR3 extends over 12 amino acids. The clonotype originates from a male donor in good health and CMV-seropositive. Sample: PBMCs. The chain has TRBV30 and TRBJ2-2; 7 bases match TRBD2. CDR3 bases: TGTGCCTGTGGAGCGGGGCCCGGGGAGCTGTTTTTT. Translating gives CACGAGPGELFF. Supplemented by reference TRBV30 and TRBJ2-2, the full variable domain reads SQTIHQWPATLVQPVGSPLSLECTVEGTSNPNLYWYRQAAGRGLQLLFYSVGIGQISSEVPQNLSASRPQDRQFILSSKKLLLSDSGFYLCACGAGPGELFFGEGSRLTVL.